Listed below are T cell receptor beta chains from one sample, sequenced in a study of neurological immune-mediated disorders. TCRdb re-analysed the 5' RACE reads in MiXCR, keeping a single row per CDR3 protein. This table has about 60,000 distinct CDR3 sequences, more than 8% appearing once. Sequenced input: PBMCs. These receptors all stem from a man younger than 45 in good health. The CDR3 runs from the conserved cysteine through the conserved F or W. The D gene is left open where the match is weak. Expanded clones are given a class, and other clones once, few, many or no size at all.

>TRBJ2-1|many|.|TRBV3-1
TGTGCCAGCAGCCAAGATATGAGACAGTCCTACAATGAGCAGTTCTTC
CASSQDMRQSYNEQFF
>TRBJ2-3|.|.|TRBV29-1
TGCAGCGTTGAAACTAGGGATTTAGGTACGCAGTATTTT
CSVETRDLGTQYF
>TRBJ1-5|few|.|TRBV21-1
TGTGCCAGCAGCAAACGGCCACAGAGTGGAAGCAATCAGCCCCAGCATTTT
CASSKRPQSGSNQPQHF
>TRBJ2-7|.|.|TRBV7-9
TGTGCCAGCAGCCAACCGGACGTTTCCTACGAGCAGTACTTC
CASSQPDVSYEQYF
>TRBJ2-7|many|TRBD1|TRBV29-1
TGCAGCGTCGGGGGGGACAGGGGGCTTTACGAGCAGTACTTC
CSVGGDRGLYEQYF
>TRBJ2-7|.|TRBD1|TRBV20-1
TGCAGTCTCCCGGGACAGGCAATTTCCTACGAGCAGTACTTC
CSLPGQAISYEQYF
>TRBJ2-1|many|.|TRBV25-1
TGTGCCAGCAGGGAAGGCTACCCTTACAATGAGCAGTTCTTC
CASREGYPYNEQFF
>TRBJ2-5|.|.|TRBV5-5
TGTGCCAGCAGCTGGACTCAAGAGACCCAGTACTTC
CASSWTQETQYF
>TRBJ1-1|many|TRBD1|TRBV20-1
TGCAGTGCTTGGGACAGGGGGCCTGGCACTGAAGCTTTCTTT
CSAWDRGPGTEAFF
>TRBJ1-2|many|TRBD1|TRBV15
TGTGCCATTTGGGGCGGGACAGCCCCGAACTATGGCTACACCTTC
CAIWGGTAPNYGYTF
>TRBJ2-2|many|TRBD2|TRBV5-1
TGCGCCAGCAGCTGGGGACTAGCGGGGACCGGGGAGCTGTTTTTT
CASSWGLAGTGELFF
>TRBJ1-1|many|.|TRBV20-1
TGCAGTGCTAGAGACCTGGGGGATTGGAACACTGAAGCTTTCTTT
CSARDLGDWNTEAFF
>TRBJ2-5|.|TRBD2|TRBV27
TGTGCCAGCAGTTTCTTGGGACTAGCGGGAAGCTTCCAAGAGACCCAGTACTTC
CASSFLGLAGSFQETQYF
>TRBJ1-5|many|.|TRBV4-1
TGCGCCAGCAGCCAAGGTAGCAATCAGCCCCAGCATTTT
CASSQGSNQPQHF
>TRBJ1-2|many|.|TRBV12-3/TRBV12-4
TGTGCCAGCAGTTCGAACCAAGGGGTGGGTGGCTACACCTTC
CASSSNQGVGGYTF
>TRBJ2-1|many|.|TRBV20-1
TGCAGTGCTAGTTTATGGGAGCAGTTCTTC
CSASLWEQFF
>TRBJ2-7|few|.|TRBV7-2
TGTGCCAGCAGCCGGCTCCCCTGGGGCAATTACGAGCAGTACTTC
CASSRLPWGNYEQYF
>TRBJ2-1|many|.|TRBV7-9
TGTGCCAGCTCCTGGGATGAGCAGTTCTTC
CASSWDEQFF
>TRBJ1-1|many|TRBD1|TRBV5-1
TGCGCCAGCAGCTTGGTAGGGACAGATCACACTGAAGCTTTCTTT
CASSLVGTDHTEAFF
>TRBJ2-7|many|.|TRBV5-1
TGCGCCAGCAGCTTAGGAGGTTCAAATGAGCAGTACTTC
CASSLGGSNEQYF
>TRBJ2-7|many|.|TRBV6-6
TGTGCCAGCAGTTTGGATTACTACGAGCAGTACTTC
CASSLDYYEQYF
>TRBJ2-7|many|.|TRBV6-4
TGTGCCAGCAGGGGCTGCTCGCTCTCCTACGAGCAGTACTTC
CASRGCSLSYEQYF
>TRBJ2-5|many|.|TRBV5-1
TGCGCCAGCAGCTTGGGGCTCATGCAGGAGACCCAGTACTTC
CASSLGLMQETQYF
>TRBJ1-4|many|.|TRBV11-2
TGTGCCAGCAGCTTAGGGTCGGTTGGGGAAAAACTGTTTTTT
CASSLGSVGEKLFF
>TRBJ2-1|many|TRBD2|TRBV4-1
TGCGCCAGCAGTCATAGCGGGGAAAGCTCCTACAATGAGCAGTTCTTC
CASSHSGESSYNEQFF
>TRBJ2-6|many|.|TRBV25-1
TGTGCCAGCACCGGCTCTGGGGCCAACGTCCTGACTTTC
CASTGSGANVLTF
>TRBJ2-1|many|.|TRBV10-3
TGTGCCATCAGTGGGAGCGGTCGGGGGAACAATGAGCAGTTCTTC
CAISGSGRGNNEQFF
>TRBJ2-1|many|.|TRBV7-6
TGTGCCAGCAGCTTAGAAGGGGATGAGCAGTTCTTC
CASSLEGDEQFF
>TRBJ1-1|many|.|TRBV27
TGTGCCAGCAGTCGAGGCCGGGAAGGGAACACTGAAGCTTTCTTT
CASSRGREGNTEAFF
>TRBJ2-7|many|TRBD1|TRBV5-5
TGTGCCAGCAGCGGGACAGGCCTCTACGAGCAGTACTTC
CASSGTGLYEQYF
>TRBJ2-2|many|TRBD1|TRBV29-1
TGCAGCGGAGGGCGGGACAGGGCCCTCTCAGGAGGGGAGCTGTTTTTT
CSGGRDRALSGGELFF
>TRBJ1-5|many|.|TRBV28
TGTGCCAGCAGTTCTATAAGGGGAGGTGCCAGGGTGAGCAATCAGCCCCAGCATTTT
CASSSIRGGARVSNQPQHF
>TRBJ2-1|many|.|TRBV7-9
TGTGCCAGCAGCTTGGACCTCAATGAGCAGTTCTTC
CASSLDLNEQFF
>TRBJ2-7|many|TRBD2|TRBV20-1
TGCAGTGCTGGACTAGCCGGAGGTCGGGCGGCCGAGCAGTACTTC
CSAGLAGGRAAEQYF
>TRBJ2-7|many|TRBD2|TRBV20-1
TGCAGTGCTAGAGGGGCGGGACTAGCTTCCTACGAGCAGTACTTC
CSARGAGLASYEQYF
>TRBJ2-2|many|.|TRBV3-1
TGTGCCAGCAGCCATAGGTTCCCCGGGGGCCGGGGCACCGGGGAGCTGTTTTTT
CASSHRFPGGRGTGELFF
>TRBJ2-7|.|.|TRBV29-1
TGCAGCGTTCACGGACAAGCCTACGAGCAGTACTTC
CSVHGQAYEQYF
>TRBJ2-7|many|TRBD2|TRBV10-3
TGTGCCATCAGTCAGCGGGAGGACCCCTACGAGCAGTACTTC
CAISQREDPYEQYF